These T cell receptor beta chains were read from a single sample in a study of shared clonotypes between healthy human individuals. Sequencing was performed with immunoSEQ multiplex PCR; in TCRdb, only in-frame clones are kept and a portion is missing. The sample lists roughly 490,000 clones, roughly 78% seen once, with 10% to 15% in the top ten. The sequenced material came from PBMCs. These receptors originate from a woman between 40 and 50 years old in good health. Some clones in this sample may be carry-over from other donors' samples. CDR3s include the opening cysteine and the closing phenylalanine or tryptophan. D genes are given only for firm matches. Clone size, where shown, is once, few, many, or a class for clones that have expanded.

V	J	D	size	DNA	CDR3
TRBV30	TRBJ1-2	-	-	TGTGCCTGGAACAGCGTATTCTATGGCTACACCTTC	CAWNSVFYGYTF
TRBV9	TRBJ2-7	TRBD2	-	TGTGCCAGCAGCGCCCCGGGGGGCGAGCAGTACTTC	CASSAPGGEQYF
TRBV1	TRBJ2-7	-	-	TGCACCAGCAGCCAACGGCCTTACACAGCCTACGAGCAGTACTTC	CTSSQRPYTAYEQYF
TRBV30	TRBJ2-4	-	-	TGTGCCTGGAGTGAATTCCTCGAGTCCCCTAAAAACATTCAGTACTTC	CAWSEFLESPKNIQYF
TRBV5-6	TRBJ1-6	-	-	TGTGCCAGCTCTAACAGGGATGATTCACCCCTCCACTTT	CASSNRDDSPLHF
TRBV28	TRBJ2-2	-	many	TGTGCCAGCAAAGACACCGGGGAGCTGTTTTTT	CASKDTGELFF
TRBV5-1	TRBJ2-3	-	-	TGCGCCAGCAGCTCCACGGGGCAGCCCACAGATACGCAGTATTTT	CASSSTGQPTDTQYF
TRBV5-5	TRBJ2-7	-	-	TGTGCCAGCAGCTTGGGGACAGACACCTACGAGCAGTACTTC	CASSLGTDTYEQYF
TRBV27	TRBJ2-2	TRBD1	-	TGTGCCAGCAGTTTATTGGACAGGGGGGGCGGGGAGCTGTTTTTT	CASSLLDRGGGELFF
TRBV2	TRBJ2-2	-	-	TGTGCCAGCGACGTAGCGAAACCCAACACCGGGGAGCTGTTTTTT	CASDVAKPNTGELFF
TRBV29-1	TRBJ2-3	-	-	TGCAGCGTTGGGGAGGCGAGCACAGATACGCAGTATTTT	CSVGEASTDTQYF
TRBV7-2	TRBJ2-5	TRBD2	-	TGTGCCAGCAGGAGAACTAGCGACGAAGAGACCCAGTACTTC	CASRRTSDEETQYF
TRBV5-4	TRBJ2-2	-	-	TGTGCCAGCAGCTTTGGGCGAGCGAACACCGGGGAGCTGTTTTTT	CASSFGRANTGELFF
TRBV5-5	TRBJ2-7	-	few	TGTGCCAGCAACTACGGGGCTTACGAGCAGTACTTC	CASNYGAYEQYF
TRBV19	TRBJ1-1	-	few	TGTGCCAGTAGTCTCGAGACAAGGCTGAACACTGAAGCTTTCTTT	CASSLETRLNTEAFF
TRBV28	TRBJ2-1	-	-	TGTGCCAGCAGTCCCGACAGTTACAATGAGCAGTTCTTC	CASSPDSYNEQFF
TRBV6-6	TRBJ2-5	-	-	TGTGCCAGCAGTTACTCACCCCAAGAGACCCAGTACTTC	CASSYSPQETQYF
TRBV4-1	TRBJ1-1	-	few	TGCGCCAGCAGCCCTAGGGCGGGGGTCTGGACTGAAGCTTTCTTT	CASSPRAGVWTEAFF
TRBV7-9	TRBJ2-7	TRBD2	-	TGTGCCAGCAGCTTAGGTGGAGGGAGGGCGGATTACGAGCAGTACTTC	CASSLGGGRADYEQYF
TRBV6-6	TRBJ1-2	-	-	TGTGCCAGCAGTGTGAGCTATGGCTACACCTTC	CASSVSYGYTF
TRBV2	TRBJ2-2	-	-	TGTGCCAGCAGTGAAGCTGGTTCCACCGGGGAGCTGTTTTTT	CASSEAGSTGELFF
TRBV30	TRBJ2-1	TRBD2	-	TGTGCCTGGAGTAGAGGGGCTAGCGGAAATGAGCAGTTCTTC	CAWSRGASGNEQFF
TRBV2	TRBJ2-3	-	-	TGTGCCAGCAGTCGGACAGCCGATACGCAGTATTTT	CASSRTADTQYF
TRBV21-1	TRBJ2-2	-	-	TGTGCCAGCACCCCAGAGGGGGGCGGTAGCGAAGACACCGGGGAGCTGTTTTTT	CASTPEGGGSEDTGELFF
TRBV15	TRBJ1-6	-	-	TGTGCCACCAGCAGCGGGGAAAATTCACCCCTCCACTTT	CATSSGENSPLHF
TRBV7-3	TRBJ2-1	-	-	TGTGCCAGCAGCGCAGACTACGGGGCCGTTAGGGTCTTC	CASSADYGAVRVF
TRBV4-2	TRBJ1-3	-	-	TGTGCCAGCAGCCAAGATTTCAGATTTGCTGGAAACACCATATATTTT	CASSQDFRFAGNTIYF
TRBV28	TRBJ2-7	TRBD2	once	TGTGAAGCTAGTGGGGGGGGTAGGCCCTACGAGCAGTACTTC	CEASGGGRPYEQYF
TRBV30	TRBJ1-5	TRBD1	-	TGTGCCTGGAGTGTACTATCAGGGGGGGACCAGCCCCAGCATTTT	CAWSVLSGGDQPQHF